The source of this T cell receptor (beta chain) is a study of blood T cell repertoires in COVID-19. CDR3 length: 12 amino acids. Trimming shortened V by 6 bases and J by 4 bases, and 10 bases separated the two germline ends. The germline V gene encodes CDR1 MGHRA and CDR2 YSYEKL. This clone was detected only a few times. The table came from immunoSEQ multiplex PCR; TCRdb's copy has only in-frame clones and leaves some out. The sample records 40,000 to 50,000 clones, nearly 90% being singletons. V is TRBV4-1 and J is TRBJ2-7; possible D gene TRBD2, 5 bases. The sequence derives from a human donor in a cohort sampled during active COVID-19. Sequenced sample: peripheral blood. Here the CDR3 DNA reads TGCGCCAGCAGTATGGGCGGGTACGAGCAGTACTTC. Its translation is CASSMGGYEQYF.